What follows describes a single T cell receptor (beta chain). What it binds is not known. A junction end diverges from the germline sequence, so it may reflect a read error. TCRdb recomputed calls from the 5' RACE reads with MiXCR, one row per CDR3 protein. The sample has under 600,000 distinct CDR3 sequences; around an eighth are singletons. The source of the sample is a study of T cells after yellow fever vaccination. Findings and limits, study-wide: Weaker, the secondary response peaked sooner, at day 5 versus 15.

This CDR3 comprises 15 residues. The chain combines TRBV12-3 or TRBV12-4 with TRBJ2-7; 7 bases line up with TRBD2. Sequenced material: PBMCs, taken on the day of the yellow fever booster vaccination. The clonotype comes from a young man who received the YFV17D yellow fever vaccine. The CDR3 nucleotides read TGTGCCATCAGTTTAACGGCGGGAGTTCGATACGAGCAGTACTTC. Translated: CAISLTAGVRYEQYF.